The following is a T cell receptor (beta chain) sequence with its context. The data were taken from a study of T cell changes during pregnancy in multiple sclerosis. The method was immunoSEQ multiplex PCR; TCRdb's version includes in-frame clones alone and lacks a portion of them. The sample holds approximately 70,000 clones, roughly 92% seen once. The CDR3 covers 13 residues. Trimming cost V 3 bases and J 5 bases, with 8 bases left between them. The germline gives CDR1 MDHEN, CDR2 SYDVKM. This TCR was recovered from a female donor with multiple sclerosis, enrolled in a pregnancy study. The sample in question was peripheral blood, obtained in the third trimester of pregnancy. The rearrangement links TRBV28 to TRBJ1-5, with no clear D. CDR3 region: CASSFLLDQPQHF. The CDR3 region has the DNA TGTGCCAGCAGTTTCTTACTCGATCAGCCCCAGCATTTT. Full variable domain (rest looked up from reference TRBV28 and TRBJ1-5): DVKVTQSSRYLVKRTGEKVFLECVQDMDHENMFWYRQDPGLGLRLIYFSYDVKMKEKGDIPEGYSVSREKKERFSLILESASTNQTSMYLCASSFLLDQPQHFGDGTRLSIL.